This record looks at one T cell receptor (beta chain) sequence and its context. Per the germline V gene, CDR1 is SQVTM and CDR2 is ANQGSEA. The CDR3 contains 12 residues. V was shortened by 8 bases and J by 4 bases, with 14 bases between the two germline ends. Individually, TCR cDNA molecules were each labelled with a unique molecular identifier. TCRdb ran MiXCR on the 5' RACE reads and lists one entry per CDR3 protein. The sample contains around 3,300 distinct CDR3 sequences, approximately 9.4% of which appear only once. This sample was included in a study of spatial heterogeneity in lung cancer. Time point denoted: sample taken at primary tumor resection. Whole RNA obtained from tumor, nontumor lung or frozen PBMC underwent sequencing without sorting.

This chain joins TRBV29-1 and TRBJ1-2, with no clear D. The TCR was taken from a male donor with early-stage non-small cell lung cancer. The source material was normal lung tissue next to the tumor, sampled at surgery. The CDR3 reads CSMGGLGYGYTF. The CDR3 nucleotides read TGCAGCATGGGAGGGCTCGGCTATGGCTACACCTTC.